This paragraph reports one TCR beta chain. This clonotype was counted a few times. Its antigen is unknown. No per-base quality is available; no much larger clone lies one base away. According to the study, the label for this sample's time point signals: patch test 2, 6 weeks after DPC sensitization. What the treatment or condition label conveys for this sample: therapeutic diphenylcyclopropenone sensitization with weekly scalp DPC. At every patch-test visit, the blood draw took place before the patch test was put on. Patients were considered eligible if aged 18 to 70, diagnosed with alopecia and deemed suitable for DPC therapy, and patients were excluded if pregnant. Total RNA was extracted from unfractionated whole blood collected in Tempus Blood RNA tubes. Library preparation employed RACE. The sequencing machine was a NextSeq 500. Library preparation attached unique molecular identifiers to individual cDNA molecules for quantitative, reproducible TCR counting. For every blood RNA sample, sequencing covered both the TCR alpha and TCR beta chains. The original methods were these. A median of roughly 100,000 TCRs per sample was observed, with a range of about 20,000 to 750,000. V, J and CDR3 annotation of the TCR reads was performed with the Decombinator software suite. For the PS versus PT1 abundance plots, all samples were subsampled to the same number of TCRs (28,000). TCRs were defined as expanded if absent before sensitization and observed at least eight times at the 2-week time point. TCRdb cleaned the public reads at Q25 with fastp, built clones with MiXCR and kept in-frame beta chains. Merged by CDR3 protein, the rows form single entries marked with the most common genes and DNA. TCRdb, not the authors, supplied the V and J calls. Counted in this sample were fewer than 85,000 distinct CDR3 sequences; around 10% of them appeared once. Around 1.4% of the sample lies in the top ten.

The sample belongs to a study of human T cells and chemical hapten exposure (TCRdb year 2021). General notes on the study: For sensitization, 2% DPC in acetone was applied to a roughly 2 cm by roughly 2 cm area of upper inner arm skin. Patients additionally received weekly therapeutic DPC doses to the scalp throughout the roughly 24-week study period. Patch testing was performed on the upper back with Finn chambers containing 0.01% DPC, and the patch tests were scored after 6 days according to International Contact Dermatitis Research Group standards. Alopecia areata with under or over 50% scalp involvement, alopecia totalis and alopecia universalis were represented in the patient cohort, which was mostly female. Libraries were pooled for sequencing, and per-sample TCR yields varied mainly because of small differences in library volumes within the pool. This study followed changes in the peripheral blood TCR repertoire in vivo during primary and secondary sensitization of alopecia patients to the hapten diphenylcyclopropenone (DPC). Blood was sampled from patients pre-sensitization (week 0) and at 2, 6 and about 24 weeks after DPC sensitization. Blood for TCR sequencing was provided by twenty-nine alopecia patients at one to four time points (pre-sensitization, 2, 6 and 24 weeks).

Points the paper makes about the study in general: Because every patient had alopecia, a presumed autoimmune disease, the patients' immune response might differ from that of healthy individuals. The number of PT1 expanded TCRs positively correlated with patch test score, significant at thresholds 8, 16 and 32 but not 4. DPC sensitization did not change the number of TCRs with a frequency above 1 in 1000, and there was no evidence of changes in global repertoire structure. Compared with pre-sensitization or healthy control sets, expanded TCRs formed significantly more large CDR3 similarity clusters, which is consistent with antigen-driven responses. Repeated subsampling changed both the strength of the expansion versus patch-test correlation and the threshold at which the correlation became significant.

The clonotype originates from a man aged 18 to 30 with alopecia areata. Some clones in this sample may be carry-over from other donors' samples. The material was whole blood, obtained in connection with sensitization to the hapten diphenylcyclopropenone (DPC).

The DNA reads TGTGCCAGCAGCTCGCACAAGGCCGTCTACACCTTC. Protein translation: CASSSHKAVYTF. The rearranged chain carries TRBV28 and TRBJ1-2; the D gene is unclear. There are 12 amino acids in the CDR3, from cysteine to phenylalanine inclusive. The DNA shown is the 36-base CDR3, in frame from base 1. V drops 6 bases and J drops 10 bases, leaving 15 bases in between. From a lookup of the germline V gene, CDR1 and CDR2 are MDHEN and SYDVKM.